The T cell receptor beta chain described here comes from a study of cytomegalovirus exposure and HLA in healthy donors. Method: immunoSEQ multiplex PCR; TCRdb's copy keeps in-frame clones and lacks some. The table has approximately 160,000 clones, 80% to 85% seen once. J was trimmed by 8 bases and V by 0 bases; bases with no gene match: 4. The CDR3 is 13 amino acids. In germline, CDR1 is SGDLS, CDR2 YYNGEE. This clone was detected only a few times. What it binds is unknown. Whole-study results and caveats: High specificity and sensitivity for cytomegalovirus status were reported for the classifier.

This TCR was recovered from a man aged 25 to 45 in good health and CMV-seropositive. The chain has TRBV9 and TRBJ1-2; 7 nucleotides agree with TRBD1. Material: PBMCs. This chain's CDR3 is CASSVGQGEGYTF. The CDR3 bases are TGTGCCAGCAGCGTAGGACAGGGTGAGGGCTACACCTTC.